Below, one TCR beta chain is given with its context. The data were produced by immunoSEQ multiplex PCR, yet TCRdb's version contains in-frame clones alone and is incomplete. This sample has a few hundred thousand clones; around 81% occur once, and the top ten carry over 2.5%. These data come from a study of blood T cell repertoires in COVID-19. Germline V lookup: CDR1 PRHDT, CDR2 FYEKMQ (reference sequence). V lost 4 bases, J lost 0 bases, and 13 bases lay in between. CDR3 length: 15 residues. The sequenced sample was peripheral blood. This sequence was found in a woman in her thirties who had recovered from COVID-19. The chain couples TRBV13 to TRBJ2-7, with a weak D call TRBD2 (7 bases). The CDR3 protein is CASSSNRGGSYEQYF. For the CDR3, the DNA is TGTGCCAGCAGCTCGAATAGGGGGGGCTCCTACGAGCAGTACTTC. Complete variable domain (other parts from reference TRBV13 and TRBJ2-7): AAGVIQSPRHLIKEKRETATLKCYPIPRHDTVYWYQQGPGQDPQFLISFYEKMQSDKGSIPDRFSAQQFSDYHSELNMSSLELGDSALYFCASSSNRGGSYEQYFGPGTRLTVT.